This T cell receptor (beta chain) was sequenced during a study of blood T cell repertoires in COVID-19. The table came from immunoSEQ multiplex PCR; TCRdb's copy has only in-frame clones and leaves some out. The sample contains approximately 200,000 clones, around 90% of which appear only once. This CDR3 is built from 12 residues. Germline V gene lookup returns CDR1 MGHDK and CDR2 SYGVNS. V was shortened by 3 bases and J by 13 bases, with 15 bases between the two germline ends. Sequenced material: PBMCs or T cells enriched from blood (not recorded which). V is TRBV25-1 and J is TRBJ1-2; no firm D call. This TCR was sampled from a young man who had recovered from COVID-19. The CDR3 sequence: CASSDTIQPTTF. DNA of the CDR3: TGTGCCAGCAGTGACACCATTCAACCTACCACCTTC.